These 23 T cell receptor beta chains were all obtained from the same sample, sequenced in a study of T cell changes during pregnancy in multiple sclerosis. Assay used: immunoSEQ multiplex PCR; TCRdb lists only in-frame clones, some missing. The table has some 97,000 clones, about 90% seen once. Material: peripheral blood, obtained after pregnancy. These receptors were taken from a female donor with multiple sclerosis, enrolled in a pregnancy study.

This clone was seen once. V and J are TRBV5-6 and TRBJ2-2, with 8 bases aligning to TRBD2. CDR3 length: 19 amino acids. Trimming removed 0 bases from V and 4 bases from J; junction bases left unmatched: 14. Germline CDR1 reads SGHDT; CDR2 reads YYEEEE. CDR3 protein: CASSLASGRIAGGTGELFF. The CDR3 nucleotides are TGTGCCAGCAGCTTGGCGAGTGGTCGAATCGCGGGGGGCACCGGGGAGCTGTTTTTT.

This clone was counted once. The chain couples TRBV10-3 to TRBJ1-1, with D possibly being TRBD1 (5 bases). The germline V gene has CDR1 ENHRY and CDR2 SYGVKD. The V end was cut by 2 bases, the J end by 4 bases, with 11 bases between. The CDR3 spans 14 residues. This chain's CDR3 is CAISEVGGSTEAFF. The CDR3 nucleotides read TGTGCCATCAGTGAGGTTGGGGGGAGCACTGAAGCTTTCTTT.

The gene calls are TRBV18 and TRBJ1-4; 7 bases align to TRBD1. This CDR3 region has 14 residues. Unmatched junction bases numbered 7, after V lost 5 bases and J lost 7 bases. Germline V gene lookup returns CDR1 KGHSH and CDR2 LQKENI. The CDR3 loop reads CASSEGQPSEKLFF. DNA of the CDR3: TGTGCCAGCTCAGAGGGACAGCCGTCTGAAAAACTGTTTTTT.

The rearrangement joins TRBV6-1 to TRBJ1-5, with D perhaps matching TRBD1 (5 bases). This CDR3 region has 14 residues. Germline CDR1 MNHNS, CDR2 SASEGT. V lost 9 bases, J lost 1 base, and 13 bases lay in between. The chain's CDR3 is CASRARTSNQPQHF. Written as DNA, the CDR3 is TGTGCCAGTCGCGCGAGGACAAGCAATCAGCCCCAGCATTTT.

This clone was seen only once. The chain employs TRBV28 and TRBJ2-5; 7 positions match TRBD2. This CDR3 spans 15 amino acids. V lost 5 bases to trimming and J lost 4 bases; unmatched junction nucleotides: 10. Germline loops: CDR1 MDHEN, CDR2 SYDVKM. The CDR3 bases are TGTGCCAGCAGTCTCCTAGGGACTACTGGAGAGACCCAGTACTTC. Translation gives CASSLLGTTGETQYF.

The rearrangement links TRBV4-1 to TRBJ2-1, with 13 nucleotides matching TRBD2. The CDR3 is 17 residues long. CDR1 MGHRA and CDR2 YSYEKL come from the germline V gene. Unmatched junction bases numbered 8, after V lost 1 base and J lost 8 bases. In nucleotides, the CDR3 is TGCGCCAGCAGCCAAGGGCCACTAGCGGGGGGGCTTCATGAGCAGTTCTTC. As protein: CASSQGPLAGGLHEQFF.

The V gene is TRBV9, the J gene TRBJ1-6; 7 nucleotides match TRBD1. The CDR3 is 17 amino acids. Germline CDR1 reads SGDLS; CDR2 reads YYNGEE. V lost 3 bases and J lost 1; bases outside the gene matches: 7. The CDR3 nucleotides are TGTGCCAGCAGCGGATCGACAGGGTGGTCCTATAATTCACCCCTCCACTTT. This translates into CASSGSTGWSYNSPLHF. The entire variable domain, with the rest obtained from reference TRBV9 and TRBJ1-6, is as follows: DSGVTQTPKHLITATGQRVTLRCSPRSGDLSVYWYQQSLDQGLQFLIQYYNGEERAKGNILERFSAQQFPDLHSELNLSSLELGDSALYFCASSGSTGWSYNSPLHFGNGTRLTVT.

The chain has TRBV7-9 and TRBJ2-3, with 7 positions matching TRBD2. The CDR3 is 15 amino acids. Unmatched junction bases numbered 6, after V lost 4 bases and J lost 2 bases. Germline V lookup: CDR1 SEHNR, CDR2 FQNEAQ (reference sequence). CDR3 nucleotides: TGTGCCAGCAGCTCGTTAGCGGGCCTCACAGATACGCAGTATTTT. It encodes CASSSLAGLTDTQYF.

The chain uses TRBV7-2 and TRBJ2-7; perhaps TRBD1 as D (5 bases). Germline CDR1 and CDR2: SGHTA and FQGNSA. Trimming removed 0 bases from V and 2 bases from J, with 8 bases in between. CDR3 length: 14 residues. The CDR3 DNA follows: TGTGCCAGCAGCTTAGCAGGGGCCCCCTACGAGCAGTACTTC. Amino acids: CASSLAGAPYEQYF.

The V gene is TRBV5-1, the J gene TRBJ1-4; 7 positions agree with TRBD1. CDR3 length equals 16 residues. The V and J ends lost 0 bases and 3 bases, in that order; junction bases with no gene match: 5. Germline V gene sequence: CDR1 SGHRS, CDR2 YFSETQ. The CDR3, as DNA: TGCGCCAGCAGCTTGGGGAACAGGGGAGCTAATGAAAAACTGTTTTTT. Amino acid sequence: CASSLGNRGANEKLFF.

CDR3 sequence: CATSRGSYEQYF. Written as DNA, the CDR3 is TGTGCCACCAGCAGGGGCAGTTACGAGCAGTACTTC. V usage is TRBV15 and J usage is TRBJ2-7; the D is unclear. This CDR3 is 12 amino acids long. V dropped 3 bases and J dropped 4 bases, with 7 bases sitting between them. CDR1 LNHNV and CDR2 YYDKDF come from the germline V gene (reference sequence).

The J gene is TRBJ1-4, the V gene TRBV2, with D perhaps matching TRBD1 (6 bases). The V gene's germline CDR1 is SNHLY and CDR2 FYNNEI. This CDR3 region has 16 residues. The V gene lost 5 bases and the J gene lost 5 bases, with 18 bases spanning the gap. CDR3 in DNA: TGTGCCAGCAGTTCAGGGGAGCCTCGGGCAAATGAAAAACTGTTTTTT. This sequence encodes CASSSGEPRANEKLFF.

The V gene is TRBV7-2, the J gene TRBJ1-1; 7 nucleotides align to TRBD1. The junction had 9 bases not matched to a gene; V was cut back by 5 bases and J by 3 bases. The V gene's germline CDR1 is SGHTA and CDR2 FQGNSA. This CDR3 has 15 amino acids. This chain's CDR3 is CASSLRTGRYTEAFF. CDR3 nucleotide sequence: TGTGCCAGCAGCCTAAGGACAGGAAGGTACACTGAAGCTTTCTTT. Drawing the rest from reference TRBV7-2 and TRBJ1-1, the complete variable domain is GAGVSQSPSNKVTEKGKDVELRCDPISGHTALYWYRQSLGQGLEFLIYFQGNSAPDKSGLPSDRFSAERTGGSVSTLTIQRTQQEDSAVYLCASSLRTGRYTEAFFGQGTRLTVV.

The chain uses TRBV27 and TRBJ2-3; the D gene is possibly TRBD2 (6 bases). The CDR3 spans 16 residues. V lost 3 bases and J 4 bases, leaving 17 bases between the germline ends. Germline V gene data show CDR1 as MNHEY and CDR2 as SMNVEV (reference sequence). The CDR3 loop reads CASSFDPGDLADTQYF. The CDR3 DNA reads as TGTGCCAGCAGTTTCGACCCGGGAGACTTGGCAGATACGCAGTATTTT.

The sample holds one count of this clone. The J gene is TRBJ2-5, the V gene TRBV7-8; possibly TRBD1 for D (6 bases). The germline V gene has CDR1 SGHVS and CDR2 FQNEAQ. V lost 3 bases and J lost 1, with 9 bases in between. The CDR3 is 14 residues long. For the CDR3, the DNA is TGTGCCAGCAGCTTTGACAGGCTCCAAGAGACCCAGTACTTC. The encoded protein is CASSFDRLQETQYF.

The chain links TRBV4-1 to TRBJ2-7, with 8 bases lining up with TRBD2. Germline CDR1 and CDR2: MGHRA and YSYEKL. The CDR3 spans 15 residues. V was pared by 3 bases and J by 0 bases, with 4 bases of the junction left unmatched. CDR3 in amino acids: CASSQLAGPSYEQYF. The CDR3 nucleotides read TGCGCCAGCAGCCAGCTAGCGGGCCCCTCCTACGAGCAGTACTTC.

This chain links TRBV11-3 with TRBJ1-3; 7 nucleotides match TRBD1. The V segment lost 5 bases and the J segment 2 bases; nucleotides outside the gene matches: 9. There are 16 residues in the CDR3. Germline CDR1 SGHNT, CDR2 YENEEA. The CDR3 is CASSPRLGTAGNTIYF. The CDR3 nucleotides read TGTGCCAGCAGCCCGAGACTCGGGACAGCTGGAAACACCATATATTTT.

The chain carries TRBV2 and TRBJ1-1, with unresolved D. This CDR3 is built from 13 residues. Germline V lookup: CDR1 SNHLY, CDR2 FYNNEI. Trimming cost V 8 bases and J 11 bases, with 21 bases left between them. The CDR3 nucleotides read TGTGCCAGCTCCGTGGTGAGCACTATTTGGGCTTTCTTT. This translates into CASSVVSTIWAFF.

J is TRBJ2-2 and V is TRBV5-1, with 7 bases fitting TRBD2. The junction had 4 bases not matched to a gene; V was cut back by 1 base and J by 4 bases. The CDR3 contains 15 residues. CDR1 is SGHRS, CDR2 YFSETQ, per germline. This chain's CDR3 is CASSLSGVFTGELFF. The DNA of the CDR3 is TGCGCCAGCAGCTTGAGCGGGGTTTTCACCGGGGAGCTGTTTTTT.

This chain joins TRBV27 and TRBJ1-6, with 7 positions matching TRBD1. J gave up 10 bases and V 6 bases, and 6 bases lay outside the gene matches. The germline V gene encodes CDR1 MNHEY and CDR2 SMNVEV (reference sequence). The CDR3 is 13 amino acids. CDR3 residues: CASREGAPSPLHF. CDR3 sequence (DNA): TGTGCCAGCAGAGAGGGGGCACCCTCACCCCTCCACTTT.

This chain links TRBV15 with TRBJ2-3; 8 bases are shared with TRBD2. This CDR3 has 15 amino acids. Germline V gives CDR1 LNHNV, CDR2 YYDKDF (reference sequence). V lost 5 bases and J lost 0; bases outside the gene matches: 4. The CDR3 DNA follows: TGTGCCACCAGCCCGGCTAGCGGGAGCACAGATACGCAGTATTTT. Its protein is CATSPASGSTDTQYF.

The CDR3 reads CAISESGEETQYF. CDR3 nucleotide sequence: TGTGCCATCAGTGAGTCAGGGGAAGAGACCCAGTACTTC. The rearrangement links TRBV10-3 to TRBJ2-5; tentative D call: TRBD1 (5 bases). There are 13 residues in the CDR3. Germline V CDR1 and CDR2: ENHRY, SYGVKD. V was cut by 0 bases and J by 3 bases, with 5 bases left in between.

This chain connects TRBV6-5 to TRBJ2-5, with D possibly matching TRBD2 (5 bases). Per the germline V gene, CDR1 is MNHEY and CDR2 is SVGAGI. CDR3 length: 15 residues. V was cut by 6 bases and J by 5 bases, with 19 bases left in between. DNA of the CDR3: TGTGCCAGCAGACCCCGGGGAGTGCCCCCTGAGACCCAGTACTTC. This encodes CASRPRGVPPETQYF.